These 2 T cell receptor beta chains were sequenced from one sample in a study of OX40 agonist ivuxolimab in advanced cancers. TCRdb keeps only in-frame clones here, not all; method: immunoSEQ multiplex PCR. Of about 66,000 clones listed, less than 90% are singletons. The specimen was CD4+ or CD8+ T cells sorted from blood, collected in a trial of the OX40 agonist ivuxolimab. These receptor sequences come from an adult with an advanced solid tumor such as melanoma, head and neck, liver or kidney cancer.

The rearrangement links TRBV5-1 to TRBJ2-1; no firm D call. In germline, CDR1 is SGHRS, CDR2 YFSETQ. V lost 0 bases and J lost 0, with 4 bases in between. The length of the CDR3 is 14 residues. The CDR3 is CASSLVVSYNEQFF. The CDR3 DNA reads TGCGCCAGCAGCTTGGTTGTCTCCTACAATGAGCAGTTCTTC.

This clone was recorded once. The chain joins TRBV5-1 to TRBJ1-1; no clear D. The germline V gene has CDR1 SGHRS and CDR2 YFSETQ. V was cut by 1 base and J by 1 base, with 11 bases left in between. There are 15 residues in the CDR3. The CDR3 reads CASSLWWSSNTEAFF. The DNA for the CDR3 is TGCGCCAGCAGCTTGTGGTGGTCTTCGAACACTGAAGCTTTCTTT.